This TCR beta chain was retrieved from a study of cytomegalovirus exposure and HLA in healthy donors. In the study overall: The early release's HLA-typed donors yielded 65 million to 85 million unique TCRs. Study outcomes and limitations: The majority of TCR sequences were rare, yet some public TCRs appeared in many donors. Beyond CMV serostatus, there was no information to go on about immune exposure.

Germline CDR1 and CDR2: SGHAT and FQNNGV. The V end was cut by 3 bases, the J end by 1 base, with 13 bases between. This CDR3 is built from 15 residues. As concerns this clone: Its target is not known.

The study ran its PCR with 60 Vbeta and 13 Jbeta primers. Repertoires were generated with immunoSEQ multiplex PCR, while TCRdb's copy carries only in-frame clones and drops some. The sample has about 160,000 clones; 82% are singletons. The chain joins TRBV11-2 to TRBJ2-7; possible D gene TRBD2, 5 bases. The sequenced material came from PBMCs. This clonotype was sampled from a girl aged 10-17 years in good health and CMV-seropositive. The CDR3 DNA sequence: TGTGCCAGCAGCTTTCAGCGGATCGTATCCTACGAGCAGTACTTC. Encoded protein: CASSFQRIVSYEQYF.